These 2 T cell receptor beta chains share one sample of origin, sequenced in a study of blood T cells in healthy people across ages (dated by TCRdb to between 2015 and 2017). Library construction relied on 5' RACE. Sequencing was performed on an Illumina HiSeq 2500. A second about 7 to 12 cycle PCR used a sample-barcoded 5' primer and a J-beta primer mix. TCRdb cleaned the public reads at Q25 with fastp, built clones with MiXCR and kept in-frame beta chains. Each CDR3 protein appears once, grouped with its most common genes and DNA. The sample records more than 900,000 distinct CDR3 sequences, about 25% of which are singletons. The top ten clones comprise about 0.72% of the sample. The same specimen was also included in a second study, on T cells of mothers and their children.

Source material: blood. The receptors were sampled from a girl aged 2 to 10 in good health.

This rearrangement joins TRBV5-5 to TRBJ2-5; D is unclear. The CDR3 is made up of 16 amino acids. CDR1 SGHKS and CDR2 YYEKEE come from the germline V gene (reference sequence). Trimming took 2 bases from V and 7 from J, leaving 21 bases between them. The CDR3 here is CASSFDVSRVDGTQYF. DNA of the CDR3: TGTGCCAGCAGCTTTGACGTCAGTAGGGTTGACGGGACCCAGTACTTC.

This clonotype was seen more than once but under ten times. The chain combines TRBV20-1 with TRBJ2-1, with 11 bases aligning to TRBD2. V lost 6 bases and J lost 8; bases outside the gene matches: 12. This CDR3 is 15 amino acids long. CDR1 is DFQATT, CDR2 SNEGSKA, per germline (reference sequence). CDR3 loop: CSAWNRPGLADEQFF. CDR3 bases: TGCAGTGCATGGAACCGACCGGGACTAGCGGATGAGCAGTTCTTC.